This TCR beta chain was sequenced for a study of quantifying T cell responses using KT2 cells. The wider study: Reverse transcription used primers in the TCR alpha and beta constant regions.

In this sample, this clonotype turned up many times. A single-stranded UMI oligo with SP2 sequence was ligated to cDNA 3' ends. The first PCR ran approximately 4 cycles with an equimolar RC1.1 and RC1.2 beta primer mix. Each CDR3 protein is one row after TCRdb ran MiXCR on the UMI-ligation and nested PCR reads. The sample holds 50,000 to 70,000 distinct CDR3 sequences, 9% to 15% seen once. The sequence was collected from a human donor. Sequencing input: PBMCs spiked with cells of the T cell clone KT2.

CDR3 in amino acids: CAISGQGGTEAFF. In DNA form, the CDR3 reads TGTGCCATCAGTGGACAGGGAGGGACTGAAGCTTTCTTT. This chain uses TRBV10-3 with TRBJ1-1, with 7 bases aligning to TRBD1. The germline gives CDR1 ENHRY, CDR2 SYGVKD. The trim removed 4 bases at V and 5 bases at J, leaving 4 bases unmatched. This CDR3 is 13 amino acids long.